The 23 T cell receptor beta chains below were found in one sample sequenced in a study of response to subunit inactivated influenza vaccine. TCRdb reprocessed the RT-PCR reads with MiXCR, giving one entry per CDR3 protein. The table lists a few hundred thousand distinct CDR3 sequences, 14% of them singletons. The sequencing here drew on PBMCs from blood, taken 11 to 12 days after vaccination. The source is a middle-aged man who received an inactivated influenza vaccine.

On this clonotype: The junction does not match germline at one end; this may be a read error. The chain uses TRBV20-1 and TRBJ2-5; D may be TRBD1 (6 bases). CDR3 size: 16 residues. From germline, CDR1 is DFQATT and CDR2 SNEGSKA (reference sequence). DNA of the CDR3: TGCTGTGCTAGAGGGTTTCTTCGACAGGACCAAGAGACCCAGTACTTC. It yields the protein CCARGFLRQDQETQYF.

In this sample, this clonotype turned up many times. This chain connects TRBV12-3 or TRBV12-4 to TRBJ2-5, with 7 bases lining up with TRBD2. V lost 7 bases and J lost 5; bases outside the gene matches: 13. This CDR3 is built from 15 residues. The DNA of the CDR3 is TGTGCCAGCAATCCGGGACTACTGGACTTGGAGACCCAGTACTTC. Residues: CASNPGLLDLETQYF.

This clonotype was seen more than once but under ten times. Here the CDR3 reads CASSVVTKNIQYF. The DNA of the CDR3 is TGTGCCAGCAGTGTGGTAACCAAAAACATTCAGTACTTC. The rearrangement joins TRBV6-1 to TRBJ2-4; no reliable D call. V lost 4 bases, J lost 2 bases, and 6 bases lay in between. The CDR3 sequence is 13 residues long. The germline V gene has CDR1 MNHNS and CDR2 SASEGT.

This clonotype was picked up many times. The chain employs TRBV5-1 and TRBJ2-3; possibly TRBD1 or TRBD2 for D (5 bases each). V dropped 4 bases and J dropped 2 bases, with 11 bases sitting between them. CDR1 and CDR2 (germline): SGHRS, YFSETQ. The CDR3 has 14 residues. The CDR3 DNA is TGCGCCAGCAGCCGGGACCAGCCCACAGATACGCAGTATTTT. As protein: CASSRDQPTDTQYF.

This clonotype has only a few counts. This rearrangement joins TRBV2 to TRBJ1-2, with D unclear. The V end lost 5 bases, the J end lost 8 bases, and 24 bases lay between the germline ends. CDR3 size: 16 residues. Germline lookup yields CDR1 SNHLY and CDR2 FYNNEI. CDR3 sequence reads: CASSTRFPGAGGGYTF. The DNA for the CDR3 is TGTGCCAGCAGTACCCGTTTCCCGGGAGCCGGAGGGGGCTACACCTTC. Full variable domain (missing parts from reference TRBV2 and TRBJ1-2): EPEVTQTPSHQVTQMGQEVILRCVPISNHLYFYWYRQILGQKVEFLVSFYNNEISEKSEIFDDQFSVERPDGSNFTLKIRSTKLEDSAMYFCASSTRFPGAGGGYTFGSGTRLTVV.

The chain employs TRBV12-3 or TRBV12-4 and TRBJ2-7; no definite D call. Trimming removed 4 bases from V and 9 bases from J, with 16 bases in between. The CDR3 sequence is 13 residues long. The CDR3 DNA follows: TGTGCCAGCAGTTCCCCCTCGGCGGTCCGGCAGTACTTC. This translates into CASSSPSAVRQYF.

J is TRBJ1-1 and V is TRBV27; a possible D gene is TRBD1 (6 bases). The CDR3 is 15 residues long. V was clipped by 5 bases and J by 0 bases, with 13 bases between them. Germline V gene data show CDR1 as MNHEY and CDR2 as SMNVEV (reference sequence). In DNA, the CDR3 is TGTGCCAGCAGTCTTTTGGGACATATGAACACTGAAGCTTTCTTT. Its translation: CASSLLGHMNTEAFF.

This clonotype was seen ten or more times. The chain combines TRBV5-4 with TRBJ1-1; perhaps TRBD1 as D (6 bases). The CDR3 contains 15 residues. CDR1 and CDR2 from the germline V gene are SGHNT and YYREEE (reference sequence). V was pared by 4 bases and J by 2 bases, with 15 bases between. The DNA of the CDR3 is TGTGCCAGCAGCATCTCCGGGACAAGTAACACTGAAGCTTTCTTT. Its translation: CASSISGTSNTEAFF. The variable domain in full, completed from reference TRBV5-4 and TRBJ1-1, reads ETGVTQSPTHLIKTRGQQVTLRCSSQSGHNTVSWYQQALGQGPQFIFQYYREEENGRGNFPPRFSGLQFPNYSSELNVNALELDDSALYLCASSISGTSNTEAFFGQGTRLTVV.

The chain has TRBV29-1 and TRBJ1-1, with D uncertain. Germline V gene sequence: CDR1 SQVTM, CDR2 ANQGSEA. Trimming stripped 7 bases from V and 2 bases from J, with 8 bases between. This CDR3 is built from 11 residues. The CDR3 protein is CSAAYNTEAFF. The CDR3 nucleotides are TGCAGCGCGGCCTATAACACTGAAGCTTTCTTT.

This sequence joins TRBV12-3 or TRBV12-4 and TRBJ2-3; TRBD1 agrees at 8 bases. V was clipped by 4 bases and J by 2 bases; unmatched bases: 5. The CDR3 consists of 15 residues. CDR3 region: CASSSGTGATDTQYF. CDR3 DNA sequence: TGTGCCAGCAGTTCGGGGACAGGAGCCACAGATACGCAGTATTTT.

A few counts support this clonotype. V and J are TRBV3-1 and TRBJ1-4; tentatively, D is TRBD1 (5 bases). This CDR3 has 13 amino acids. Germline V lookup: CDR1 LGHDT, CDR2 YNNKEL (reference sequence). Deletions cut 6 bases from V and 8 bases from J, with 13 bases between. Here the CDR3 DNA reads TGTGCCAGCAGGGCGGGGCCAGGCGAAAAACTGTTTTTT. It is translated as CASRAGPGEKLFF. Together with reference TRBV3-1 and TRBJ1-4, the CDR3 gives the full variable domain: DTAVSQTPKYLVTQMGNDKSIKCEQNLGHDTMYWYKQDSKKFLKIMFSYNNKELIINETVPNRFSPKSPDKAHLNLHINSLELGDSAVYFCASRAGPGEKLFFGSGTQLSVL.

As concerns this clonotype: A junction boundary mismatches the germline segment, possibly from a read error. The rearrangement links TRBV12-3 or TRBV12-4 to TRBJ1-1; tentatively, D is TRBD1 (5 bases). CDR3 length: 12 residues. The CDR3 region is CASTSWGTVAFF. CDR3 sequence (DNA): TGTGCCAGCACCTCTTGGGGGACTGTAGCTTTCTTT.

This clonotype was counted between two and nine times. The CDR3 loop is CASSLGAGENYEQYF. The CDR3 DNA follows: TGTGCCAGCAGCTTAGGTGCGGGGGAAAACTACGAGCAGTACTTC. The J gene is TRBJ2-7, the V gene TRBV7-6; TRBD2 agrees at 7 bases. Per germline, CDR1 SGHVS and CDR2 FNYEAQ. V was clipped by 1 base and J by 3 bases; unmatched bases: 6. The CDR3 is 15 amino acids.

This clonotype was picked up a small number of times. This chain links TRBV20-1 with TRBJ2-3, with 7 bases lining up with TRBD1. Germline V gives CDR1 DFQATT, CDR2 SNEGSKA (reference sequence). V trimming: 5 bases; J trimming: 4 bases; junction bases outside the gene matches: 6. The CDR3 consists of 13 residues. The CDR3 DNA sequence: TGCAGTGCTGACGACAGGGTGCCAGATACGCAGTATTTT. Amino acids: CSADDRVPDTQYF.

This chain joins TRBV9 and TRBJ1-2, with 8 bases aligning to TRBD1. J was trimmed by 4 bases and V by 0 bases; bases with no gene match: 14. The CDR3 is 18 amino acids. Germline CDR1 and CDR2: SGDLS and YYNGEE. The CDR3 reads CASSVGPGQDRKAYGYTF. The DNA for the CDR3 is TGTGCCAGCAGCGTAGGTCCGGGACAGGACAGAAAGGCCTATGGCTACACCTTC.

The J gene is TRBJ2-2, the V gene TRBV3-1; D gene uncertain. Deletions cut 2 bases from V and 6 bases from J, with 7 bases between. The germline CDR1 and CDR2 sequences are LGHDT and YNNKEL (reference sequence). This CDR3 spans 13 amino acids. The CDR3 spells CASSQIGAGELFF. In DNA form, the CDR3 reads TGTGCCAGCAGCCAAATTGGGGCCGGGGAGCTGTTTTTT. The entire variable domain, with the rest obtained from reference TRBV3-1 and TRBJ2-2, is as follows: DTAVSQTPKYLVTQMGNDKSIKCEQNLGHDTMYWYKQDSKKFLKIMFSYNNKELIINETVPNRFSPKSPDKAHLNLHINSLELGDSAVYFCASSQIGAGELFFGEGSRLTVL.

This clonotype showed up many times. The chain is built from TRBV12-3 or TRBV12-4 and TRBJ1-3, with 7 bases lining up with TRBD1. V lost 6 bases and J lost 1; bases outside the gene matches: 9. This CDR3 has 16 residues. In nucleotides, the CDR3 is TGTGCCAGCAGGGGACAGCCTTCTCTGTCTGGAAACACCATATATTTT. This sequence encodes CASRGQPSLSGNTIYF.

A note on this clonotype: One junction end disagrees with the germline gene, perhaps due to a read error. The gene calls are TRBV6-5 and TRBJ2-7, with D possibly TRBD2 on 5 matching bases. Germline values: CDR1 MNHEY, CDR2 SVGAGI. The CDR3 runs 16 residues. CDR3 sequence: CAGSSGGWENAYEQYF. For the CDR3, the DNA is TGTGCCGGCAGTTCCGGCGGGTGGGAGAACGCCTACGAGCAGTACTTC.

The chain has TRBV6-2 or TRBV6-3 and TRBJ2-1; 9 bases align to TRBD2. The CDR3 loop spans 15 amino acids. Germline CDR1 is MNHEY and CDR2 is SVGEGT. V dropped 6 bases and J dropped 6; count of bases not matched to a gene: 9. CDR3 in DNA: TGTGCCAGCAGCTTTCGGGGACTAGCCGCCAATGAGCAGTTCTTC. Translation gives CASSFRGLAANEQFF.

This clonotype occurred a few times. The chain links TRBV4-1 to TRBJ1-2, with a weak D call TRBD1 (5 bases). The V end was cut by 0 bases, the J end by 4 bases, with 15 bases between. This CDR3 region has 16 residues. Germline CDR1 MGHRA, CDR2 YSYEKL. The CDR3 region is CASSQDYKTAAYGYTF. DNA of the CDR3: TGCGCCAGCAGCCAAGATTATAAGACAGCAGCCTATGGCTACACCTTC.

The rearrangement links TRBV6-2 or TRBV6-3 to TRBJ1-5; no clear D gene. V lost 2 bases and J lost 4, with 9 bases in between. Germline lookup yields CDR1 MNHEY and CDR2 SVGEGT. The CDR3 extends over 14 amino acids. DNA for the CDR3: TGTGCCAGCAGTTACGGCAGAAATAATCAGCCCCAGCATTTT. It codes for CASSYGRNNQPQHF.

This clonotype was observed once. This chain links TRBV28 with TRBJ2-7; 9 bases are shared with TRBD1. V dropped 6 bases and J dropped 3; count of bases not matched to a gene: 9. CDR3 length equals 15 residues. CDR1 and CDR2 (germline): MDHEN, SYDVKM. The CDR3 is CASSGGDRALYEQYF. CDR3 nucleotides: TGTGCCAGCAGCGGCGGGGACAGGGCTCTCTACGAGCAGTACTTC.

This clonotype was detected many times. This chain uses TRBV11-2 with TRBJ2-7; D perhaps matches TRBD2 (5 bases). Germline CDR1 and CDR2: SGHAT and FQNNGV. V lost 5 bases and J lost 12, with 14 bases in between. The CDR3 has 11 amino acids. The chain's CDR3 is CASSVGGPAYF. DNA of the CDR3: TGTGCCAGCAGCGTCGGAGGACCCGCGTACTTC.